Listed here are 25 T cell receptor beta chains from one sample, sequenced in a study of cytomegalovirus exposure and HLA in healthy donors. Primers included in the PCR were 60 Vbeta and 13 Jbeta primers. The repertoire was sequenced with immunoSEQ multiplex PCR; TCRdb's copy has only in-frame clones and lacks some. The table includes tens of thousands of clones, roughly 80% detected once. Sequences were obtained from PBMCs. Receptors were obtained from a man under 40 in good health and CMV-seronegative.

This chain joins TRBV29-1 and TRBJ2-1, with 7 bases matching TRBD2. This CDR3 spans 14 amino acids. Germline assignment: CDR1 SQVTM and CDR2 ANQGSEA. This CDR3 is CSTWGGITYNEQFF. The CDR3 nucleotides read TGCAGTACTTGGGGGGGTATAACCTACAATGAGCAGTTCTTC.

This clone was counted a single time. CDR3 loop: CASSKRTVDYGYTF. The CDR3, as DNA: TGTGCCAGCAGCAAAAGGACAGTCGACTATGGCTACACCTTC. The chain combines TRBV6-5 with TRBJ1-2; tentative D call: TRBD1 (6 bases). CDR1 is MNHEY and CDR2 is SVGAGI in the germline V gene. The CDR3 is 14 amino acids. The V end was cut by 6 bases, the J end by 3 bases, with 14 bases between.

This chain connects TRBV28 to TRBJ2-7; 10 positions match TRBD1. Looked up from germline, CDR1 is MDHEN and CDR2 is SYDVKM. V gave up 5 bases and J gave up 2 bases; unmatched junction bases: 6. The CDR3 sequence is 15 residues long. The CDR3 region is CASSHPTGGAYEQYF. CDR3 nucleotides: TGTGCCAGCAGTCACCCGACAGGGGGCGCCTACGAGCAGTACTTC.

The V gene is TRBV28, the J gene TRBJ2-7, with D perhaps matching TRBD2 (7 bases). V was cut by 4 bases and J by 5 bases, with 18 bases left in between. CDR1 and CDR2 from the germline V gene are MDHEN and SYDVKM. This CDR3 is built from 15 residues. CDR3 in amino acids: CASSSWGGPYDEQYF. The CDR3 nucleotides are TGTGCCAGCAGTTCCTGGGGGGGGCCGTACGACGAGCAGTACTTC. The whole variable domain, remainder taken from reference TRBV28 and TRBJ2-7, is DVKVTQSSRYLVKRTGEKVFLECVQDMDHENMFWYRQDPGLGLRLIYFSYDVKMKEKGDIPEGYSVSREKKERFSLILESASTNQTSMYLCASSSWGGPYDEQYFGPGTRLTVT.

The chain couples TRBV7-3 to TRBJ1-1; a weak D match, TRBD1 (5 bases). With 4 bases removed from V and 3 bases from J, the gap between germline ends came to 9 bases. This CDR3 is 13 amino acids long. CDR1 SGHTA and CDR2 FQGTGA come from the germline V gene. The CDR3 loop is CASSSTDDTEAFF. Here the CDR3 DNA reads TGTGCCAGCAGCTCGACAGACGACACTGAAGCTTTCTTT.

The table lists this clone with a count of one. CDR3 residues: CASSLPGGEAFF. CDR3 coding DNA: TGTGCCAGCAGTTTACCAGGGGGCGAGGCTTTCTTT. The J gene is TRBJ1-1, the V gene TRBV28, with 8 bases aligning to TRBD1. CDR3 size: 12 residues. V lost 2 bases to trimming and J lost 11 bases; unmatched junction nucleotides: 4. Germline V lookup: CDR1 MDHEN, CDR2 SYDVKM.

V and J are TRBV6-1 and TRBJ1-6; D is unresolved. Trimming stripped 0 bases from V and 10 bases from J, with 13 bases between. This CDR3 has 15 amino acids. CDR1 MNHNS and CDR2 SASEGT come from the germline V gene. The CDR3 is CASSEAHAVYSPLHF. CDR3 nucleotides: TGTGCCAGCAGTGAAGCGCACGCGGTCTACTCACCCCTCCACTTT.

The chain combines TRBV5-8 with TRBJ2-1; D possibly corresponds to TRBD2 (5 bases). The CDR3 totals 13 residues. With 0 bases removed from V and 8 bases from J, the gap between germline ends came to 9 bases. CDR1 is SGHTS and CDR2 is YDEGEE in the germline V gene. CDR3 sequence: CASSLGLRDEQFF. The CDR3 bases are TGTGCCAGCAGCTTGGGACTGCGGGATGAGCAGTTCTTC.

This chain links TRBV5-1 with TRBJ1-1; perhaps TRBD1 as D (5 bases). Between the trimmed V and J ends, which lost 5 bases and 2 bases, there was a span of 10 bases. The CDR3 has 13 amino acids. Germline V CDR1 and CDR2: SGHRS, YFSETQ. The CDR3 DNA follows: TGCGCCAGCAGGTTCGGGGGAAACACTGAAGCTTTCTTT. This translates into CASRFGGNTEAFF.

This clone was counted only a few times. This sequence joins TRBV6-5 and TRBJ1-1; unclear D gene. CDR1 is MNHEY, CDR2 SVGAGI, per germline. CDR3 length: 12 residues. Trimming cost V 6 bases and J 0 bases, with 5 bases left between them. The CDR3 DNA sequence: TGTGCCAGCAGGACATTGAACACTGAAGCTTTCTTT. Protein sequence: CASRTLNTEAFF.

The rearrangement joins TRBV27 to TRBJ2-7; TRBD2 matches 8 bases. This CDR3 region has 15 residues. The germline V gene encodes CDR1 MNHEY and CDR2 SMNVEV (reference sequence). The V and J ends lost 6 bases and 7 bases, in that order; junction bases with no gene match: 14. CDR3 coding DNA: TGTGCCAGCAGGATTAGCGGGGCGCTCCCTTGGGAGCAGTACTTC. Amino acid sequence: CASRISGALPWEQYF.

V is TRBV5-1 and J is TRBJ1-1; a possible D gene is TRBD1 (5 bases). Germline V gene lookup returns CDR1 SGHRS and CDR2 YFSETQ. The length of the CDR3 is 15 residues. The V end lost 0 bases, the J end lost 0 bases, and 9 bases lay between the germline ends. The CDR3 region is CASSLVGGMNTEAFF. In nucleotides, the CDR3 is TGCGCCAGCAGCTTGGTGGGGGGGATGAACACTGAAGCTTTCTTT.

The J gene is TRBJ2-7, the V gene TRBV5-5; D call uncertain. This CDR3 comprises 14 residues. V lost 0 bases and J lost 0, with 7 bases in between. Germline V gene lookup returns CDR1 SGHKS and CDR2 YYEKEE (reference sequence). CDR3 nucleotides: TGTGCCAGCAGCTTGGGGCCGAACTCCTACGAGCAGTACTTC. This codes for CASSLGPNSYEQYF.

CDR3 nucleotides: TGTGCCAGCAGCGTCGGGGACTCCTACGAGCAGTACTTC. Amino acids: CASSVGDSYEQYF. The gene calls are TRBV7-7 and TRBJ2-7, with D possibly TRBD2 on 5 matching bases. The CDR3 covers 13 residues. Trimming pared 5 bases from V and 0 bases from J, leaving 8 bases between. Germline V gene sequence: CDR1 SSHAT, CDR2 FNYEAQ (reference sequence).

The chain combines TRBV7-3 with TRBJ2-2; D uncertain. The CDR3 length is 12 residues. Per the germline V gene, CDR1 is SGHTA and CDR2 is FQGTGA. Trimming removed 5 bases at V and 6 bases at J, with 7 bases between. DNA for the CDR3: TGTGCCAGCAGCGAACAGCCCGGGGAGCTGTTTTTT. Translated, it gives CASSEQPGELFF.

The chain couples TRBV28 to TRBJ2-7; 7 positions match TRBD1. CDR1 is MDHEN, CDR2 SYDVKM, per germline. The V gene end was trimmed by 5 bases and the J gene end by 3 bases; junction bases not matched to a gene: 7. The CDR3 loop spans 14 amino acids. As DNA, the CDR3 is TGTGCCAGCAGTCAAATAGGGACAGACTACGAGCAGTACTTC. Its translation is CASSQIGTDYEQYF.

This chain connects TRBV29-1 to TRBJ2-7; 8 bases line up with TRBD1. Germline CDR1 and CDR2: SQVTM and ANQGSEA. Trimming removed 3 bases from V and 5 bases from J; junction bases left unmatched: 12. This CDR3 has 15 amino acids. This CDR3 is CSVDSGDRGGDEQYF. Written as DNA, the CDR3 is TGCAGCGTTGATAGTGGCGACAGGGGAGGCGACGAGCAGTACTTC.

CDR3 loop: CSALGRDRGLPDTQYF. Here the CDR3 DNA reads TGCAGCGCACTCGGTAGGGACAGGGGGCTTCCAGATACGCAGTATTTT. This rearrangement joins TRBV29-1 to TRBJ2-3, with 12 nucleotides matching TRBD1. CDR1 and CDR2 from the germline V gene are SQVTM and ANQGSEA. CDR3 length: 16 residues. The ends lost 7 bases at V and 4 bases at J; junction bases unmatched: 12.

The chain recombines TRBV5-1 with TRBJ2-3; 7 bases are a match to TRBD1. Losses at the gene ends were 0 bases for V and 8 bases for J; bases not matched to a gene: 6. This CDR3 is built from 14 residues. CDR1 and CDR2 from the germline V gene are SGHRS and YFSETQ. The CDR3 here is CASSLGQGLGTQYF. The CDR3 DNA reads as TGCGCCAGCAGCTTGGGACAGGGTTTAGGTACGCAGTATTTT.

V usage is TRBV21-1 and J usage is TRBJ2-7; the tabulated D call, TRBD1, remains unverified against the DNA. TRBV21-1 is a known pseudogene. The CDR3 length is 17 residues. The CDR3 protein is CASSKEAVSRDSYEQYF. The CDR3 DNA reads TGTGCCAGCAGCAAAGAGGCCGTTTCCAGGGACTCCTACGAGCAGTACTTC.

The chain couples TRBV9 to TRBJ2-3; TRBD1 is a possible D gene (6 bases). CDR1 and CDR2 (germline): SGDLS, YYNGEE. The CDR3 is 13 amino acids. Deletions cut 4 bases from V and 6 bases from J, with 12 bases between. CDR3 in DNA: TGTGCCAGCAGCCCAGGGGTGGGGGATACGCAGTATTTT. Its translation: CASSPGVGDTQYF. Filled out from reference TRBV9 and TRBJ2-3, the complete variable domain reads DSGVTQTPKHLITATGQRVTLRCSPRSGDLSVYWYQQSLDQGLQFLIQYYNGEERAKGNILERFSAQQFPDLHSELNLSSLELGDSALYFCASSPGVGDTQYFGPGTRLTVL.

J is TRBJ2-7 and V is TRBV9, with D possibly matching TRBD2 (6 bases). The CDR3 runs 15 residues. Looked up from germline, CDR1 is SGDLS and CDR2 is YYNGEE. V lost 0 bases, J lost 6 bases, and 16 bases lay in between. CDR3 amino acids: CASSVEGGDDGEQYF. Here the CDR3 DNA reads TGTGCCAGCAGCGTAGAAGGAGGGGACGACGGCGAGCAGTACTTC.

The V gene is TRBV7-8, the J gene TRBJ2-5; 7 nucleotides align to TRBD1. The CDR3 loop spans 11 amino acids. The germline gives CDR1 SGHVS, CDR2 FQNEAQ. V lost 5 bases, J lost 13 bases, and 7 bases stayed unmatched. This chain's CDR3 is CASSPGQDRYF. DNA for the CDR3: TGTGCCAGCAGCCCCGGACAGGATAGGTACTTC.

V and J are TRBV10-3 and TRBJ2-2; D gene uncertain. CDR1 is ENHRY, CDR2 SYGVKD, per germline. This CDR3 region has 14 residues. V was shortened by 2 bases and J by 2 bases, with 6 bases between the two germline ends. The CDR3 nucleotides read TGTGCCATCAGTGAGGGGCTTAACACCGGGGAGCTGTTTTTT. Its translation: CAISEGLNTGELFF.

This clone was detected only a few times. V and J are TRBV4-3 and TRBJ1-5; D ambiguous. The germline V gene encodes CDR1 LGHNA and CDR2 YSLEER. CDR3 length: 14 amino acids. V lost 0 bases and J 11 bases, leaving 14 bases between the germline ends. CDR3 in DNA: TGCGCCAGCAGCCAAGATGAGGGCACGTCAGCCCAGCATTTT. Protein: CASSQDEGTSAQHF.